The sequence of this T cell receptor beta chain was determined in a study of T-cell reconstitution after alpha-beta-depleted transplantation in children. Germline CDR1 SNHLY, CDR2 FYNNEI. CDR3 length: 17 residues. V trimming: 5 bases; J trimming: 6 bases; junction bases outside the gene matches: 10. Using unique molecular identifiers, the investigators prepared the TCRbeta library. TCRdb fed the PCR reads into MiXCR, producing one record per CDR3 protein. Of about 400,000 distinct CDR3 sequences listed, around 20% are singletons. This receptor was taken from a human donor who donated a stem cell graft to a child with acute myeloid leukemia. Specimen: PBMCs from the stem cell graft donor, collected from the stem cell graft. The gene calls are TRBV2 and TRBJ2-1; 13 bases match TRBD2. CDR3 in amino acids: CASSRSGTSGTSNEQFF. The CDR3 DNA sequence: TGTGCCAGCAGTAGATCCGGGACTAGCGGGACCTCCAATGAGCAGTTCTTC. Full variable domain (missing parts from reference TRBV2 and TRBJ2-1): EPEVTQTPSHQVTQMGQEVILRCVPISNHLYFYWYRQILGQKVEFLVSFYNNEISEKSEIFDDQFSVERPDGSNFTLKIRSTKLEDSAMYFCASSRSGTSGTSNEQFFGPGTRLTVL.